This record concerns one TCR beta chain sequence. Its antigen remains undetermined. The CDR3 spans 19 residues, from the cysteine through the phenylalanine. No DNA appears here. Based on the germline V gene, the CDR1 and CDR2 sequences are SGHRS and YFSETQ. The data stem from a study of monozygotic twins with inflammatory bowel disease (dated by TCRdb to between 2017 and 2020). Background on the whole study: A total of approximately 28 monozygotic twin pairs were included in the full study, comprising nine German pairs (four IBD-concordant, five IBD-discordant) and 19 IBD-discordant Danish pairs. Disease-associated traits were sought mainly through comparisons between IBD patients and their genetically identical healthy co-twins within discordant pairs. Each individual had, on average, about 151 000 unique TCRalpha sequences and 181 000 unique TCRbeta sequences available for analysis.

The method was 5' RACE. The input for every TCR library was 3,500 to 4,000 ng of total RNA. cDNA was synthesized with SMARTScribe reverse transcriptase in eight separate reactions per sample. During cDNA synthesis, unique molecular identifiers containing a 6-nucleotide sample barcode were introduced by template switching. TCRalpha and TCRbeta cDNA was amplified by two nested PCRs of roughly 16 and 10 cycles, with bead purification after each PCR. Before amplification, the cDNA was treated with uracil DNA-glycosylase and purified using the QIAquick PCR purification kit. The second PCR was the step at which Illumina TruSeq-compatible adapters and sample-specific barcodes were added. Library quality and concentration were checked on TapeStation and Qubit, and libraries were pooled at around 5.3 ng each. Sequencing of pooled libraries was carried out on an Illumina HiSeq2500 single-index Rapid Run using 2 x 100 bp reads and custom sequencing primers. On the authors' methods: MiGEC version 1.2.6 was used for UMI-based consensus assembly, which corrected PCR and sequencing errors. MiXCR version 2.1.1 was used for V(D)J alignment, clonotype assembly and CDR3 extraction. To normalise gene usage, clonotype sharing and MAIT/NKT TCR abundance, the top 1000, 10 000 and 20 000 clonotypes in each sample were analysed. Diversity was computed as the inverse Simpson index with the vegan R package after downsampling to 27 000 UMIs. Paired Mann-Whitney U tests were applied to discordant twin pairs, and Benjamini-Hochberg correction was used for multiple testing. Reprocessed by TCRdb, the reads give a single entry per CDR3 protein sequence, without DNA. In this record, the V and J calls reflect TCRdb's handling and not the investigators' own analysis. The sample's records list a few hundred thousand distinct CDR3 sequences. Together, the top ten hold roughly 2.6% of the sample.

From each donor, a roughly 2.3 ml peripheral blood sample was drawn into PAXgene tubes and stored at -80 degrees C. Without T cell sorting, total RNA was isolated from whole blood using the PAXgene blood miRNA kit on an automated QIAcube. Peripheral blood from monozygotic twin pairs, either concordant or discordant for inflammatory bowel disease, underwent deep TCRalpha and TCRbeta repertoire profiling that used unique molecular barcoding. Smoking habits were recorded for all twin pairs, and each individual was classified as a current, former or never smoker. The full study reports these points: TCRbeta repertoire diversity, by inverse Simpson index, was decreased in IBD patients compared with their healthy co-twins. Background noise and inter-individual variability may have been introduced into the repertoires by the differing immunosuppressive treatments among patients. No single strong signal or clonotype linked to IBD turned up in the results, so the idea that one exists was not supported. Compared with healthy twins, IBD patients shared fewer clonotypes with other individuals, and the difference was most pronounced in patients with signs of disease activity. Repertoire similarity did not differ between concordant and discordant twins, possibly due to limited statistical power. Different T cell subtypes could not be distinguished in the analysis.

The sequence was obtained from a human donor with ulcerative colitis or Crohn's disease, or a healthy co-twin of an affected twin (not recorded which). In this chain, TRBV5-1 is recombined with TRBJ1-2; the D call of TRBD1 rests on TCRdb alone, since no DNA is present to check it. The specimen sequenced was blood. The CDR3 protein sequence reads: CASSYPGAKGRRSWYGYTF.